This passage covers 31 T cell receptor beta chains from one sample sequenced in a study of regulatory T cells in long-lasting Graves disease (dated by TCRdb to the early 2020s). Libraries were prepared through multiplex PCR. The sequencing machine was an Illumina HiSeq 4000. iRepertoire HTBI primers and Arm-PCR amplification of CDR3 regions were used to construct TCR beta libraries. TCRdb handled the public reads itself, with Q25 trimming in fastp and clone calling in MiXCR, and kept productive beta chains. When rows share a CDR3 protein, they turn into one entry using the most common DNA and genes. This sample holds some 560,000 distinct CDR3 sequences; 15% to 20% were observed only once. Approximately 25% of the sample is held by the ten biggest clonotypes. The time point label on this specimen signifies: newly diagnosed GD, antithyroid drugs for less than 3 months. RNA was extracted from PBMCs in TRIzol for both TCR sequencing and RNA sequencing.

The data also belong to a second study, concerning T cells in Graves' hyperthyroidism and ophthalmopathy.

The sequencing used peripheral blood mononuclear cells (PBMCs), collected at new diagnosis, from a patient treated with antithyroid drugs. These receptors all come from a woman aged 35-60 years with Graves disease. Donor details come from another sample of the same person, matched by shared clones.

The V and J genes are TRBV7-9 and TRBJ1-5; 12 bases fit TRBD1. Germline CDR1 and CDR2: SEHNR and FQNEAQ (reference sequence). There are 16 residues in the CDR3. V dropped 5 bases and J dropped 0; count of bases not matched to a gene: 2. CDR3 DNA sequence: TGTGCCAGCAGCCCGGGACAGGGGGCTAGCAATCAGCCCCAGCATTTT. The encoded protein is CASSPGQGASNQPQHF.

The chain has TRBV27 and TRBJ2-3; the D call may be TRBD1 or TRBD2 (6 bases each). The CDR3 sequence is 15 residues long. The ends were cut back, 0 bases at V and 11 bases at J, with 18 bases in the middle. CDR1 and CDR2 (germline): MNHEY, SMNVEV (reference sequence). The CDR3 nucleotides read TGTGCCAGCAGTTTATCAGGGGGGCCCCGAGTTGTGCAGTATTTT. Translation: CASSLSGGPRVVQYF.

The V call is TRBV19, the J call TRBJ1-3, with TRBD1 as a possible D gene (6 bases). Trimming removed 6 bases from V and 0 bases from J, with 12 bases in between. Germline lookup yields CDR1 LNHDA and CDR2 SQIVND (reference sequence). The CDR3 has 15 residues. The CDR3 spells CASSPQGVSGNTIYF. DNA for the CDR3: TGTGCCAGTAGCCCACAGGGCGTCTCTGGAAACACCATATATTTT.

This clonotype was found many times. The chain carries TRBV3-1 and TRBJ1-1; D is undetermined. V was pared by 1 base and J by 0 bases, with 6 bases between. The CDR3 consists of 14 residues. CDR1 and CDR2 (germline): LGHDT, YNNKEL (reference sequence). The CDR3 here is CASSQVQLNTEAFF. In DNA form, the CDR3 reads TGTGCCAGCAGCCAAGTTCAATTGAACACTGAAGCTTTCTTT.

This clonotype was detected ten times or more. The genes are TRBV30 and TRBJ2-7, with a weak D call TRBD1 (6 bases). Per germline, CDR1 GTSNPN and CDR2 SVGIG (reference sequence). Trimming took off 4 bases at V and 4 bases at J, with 11 bases between the two ends. This CDR3 contains 12 residues. The CDR3 loop is CAWKKGGYEQYF. As DNA, the CDR3 is TGTGCCTGGAAGAAAGGGGGATACGAGCAGTACTTC.

This clonotype was picked up a small number of times. The V gene is TRBV12-3 or TRBV12-4, the J gene TRBJ1-5; 8 nucleotides align to TRBD1. The length of the CDR3 is 14 residues. The trim removed 5 bases at V and 6 bases at J, leaving 6 bases unmatched. The CDR3 DNA sequence: TGTGCCAGCAGTGCGGACAGGGAAGCTCAGCCCCAGCATTTT. Translation: CASSADREAQPQHF.

As concerns this clonotype: Given a much more abundant clone one base away, this may be a read error. This chain links TRBV7-2 with TRBJ1-1; D possibly corresponds to TRBD1 (5 bases). Between the trimmed V and J ends, which lost 2 bases and 0 bases, there was a span of 13 bases. The germline V gene has CDR1 SGHTA and CDR2 FQGNSA. This CDR3 region has 16 residues. CDR3 DNA: TGTGCCAGCAGCTTAAGAAGGGGAGTTATGAACACTGAAGCTTTCTTT. Translated: CASSLRRGVMNTEAFF.

The sample holds many counts of this clonotype. The genes are TRBV30 and TRBJ2-1; D remains ambiguous. CDR1 and CDR2 from the germline V gene are GTSNPN and SVGIG (reference sequence). This CDR3 region has 13 residues. Between the trimmed V and J ends, which lost 0 bases and 0 bases, there was a span of 3 bases. The DNA for the CDR3 is TGTGCCTGGAGTGTAGTCTCCTACAATGAGCAGTTCTTC. This encodes CAWSVVSYNEQFF.

The chain couples TRBV9 to TRBJ1-2; D gene uncertain. Per the germline V gene, CDR1 is SGDLS and CDR2 is YYNGEE. There are 18 residues in the CDR3. V was pared by 0 bases and J by 0 bases, with 18 bases between. CDR3 loop: CASSVAFTRAGPNYGYTF. The CDR3 bases are TGTGCCAGCAGCGTAGCCTTTACTCGAGCTGGACCTAACTATGGCTACACCTTC.

The chain employs TRBV3-1 and TRBJ2-1; TRBD1 matches 8 bases. Looked up from germline, CDR1 is LGHDT and CDR2 is YNNKEL (reference sequence). V lost 6 bases, J lost 7 bases, and 8 bases stayed unmatched. This CDR3 has 14 residues. CDR3 in DNA: TGTGCCAGCAGTCGACAGGGGCCGAAGAATGAGCAGTTCTTC. Amino acids: CASSRQGPKNEQFF.

This clonotype was detected a few times. One end of the junction fails to match germline, which may point to a read error. This rearrangement joins TRBV24-1 to TRBJ2-1, with 11 bases that match TRBD1. The CDR3 extends over 16 amino acids. CDR1 is KGHDR, CDR2 SFDVKD, per germline. CDR3 region: CATSDPRDRGKDEQFF. CDR3 sequence (DNA): TGTGCTACCAGTGATCCCCGGGACAGGGGGAAGGATGAGCAGTTCTTC.

This clonotype was observed many times. The rearrangement links TRBV7-2 to TRBJ1-2; a possible D gene is TRBD1 (5 bases). CDR1 SGHTA and CDR2 FQGNSA come from the germline V gene. There are 15 residues in the CDR3. Trimming took off 2 bases at V and 5 bases at J, with 15 bases between the two ends. CDR3: CASSLSTVGDYGYTF. Here the CDR3 DNA reads TGTGCCAGCAGCTTAAGTACGGTGGGGGATTATGGCTACACCTTC.

The chain joins TRBV11-2 to TRBJ2-1; 10 positions agree with TRBD2. Losses at the gene ends were 7 bases for V and 6 bases for J; bases not matched to a gene: 12. Germline CDR1 SGHAT, CDR2 FQNNGV. This CDR3 spans 16 amino acids. The CDR3 region is CASTLREASGSNEQFF. In nucleotides, the CDR3 is TGTGCCAGCACCCTAAGGGAAGCTAGCGGGAGCAATGAGCAGTTCTTC.

The table lists this clonotype with many counts. The chain combines TRBV20-1 with TRBJ2-3, with D maybe TRBD2 (5 bases). V shed 0 bases and J shed 1 base, with 11 bases lying between them. Germline V CDR1 and CDR2: DFQATT, SNEGSKA (reference sequence). CDR3 length equals 15 residues. DNA for the CDR3: TGCAGTGCTAGAGATAATGAGCGGCGCACAGATACGCAGTATTTT. This gives the protein CSARDNERRTDTQYF.

As regards this clonotype: A far larger clone is just one base off, so this is likely a read error. The rearrangement joins TRBV7-9 to TRBJ2-7; 7 nucleotides agree with TRBD2. The V gene's germline CDR1 is SEHNR and CDR2 FQNEAQ (reference sequence). V was pared by 1 base and J by 7 bases, with 13 bases of the junction left unmatched. The CDR3 is 16 amino acids. The CDR3 sequence: CASSLVVGGGYNEQYF. In nucleotides, the CDR3 is TGTGCCAGCAGCTTAGTTGTGGGGGGGGGATACAATGAGCAGTACTTC. Combining the CDR3 with reference TRBV7-9 and TRBJ2-7 gives the whole variable domain DTGVSQNPRHKITKRGQNVTFRCDPISEHNRLYWYRQTLGQGPEFLTYFQNEAQLEKSRLLSDRFSAERPKGSFSTLEIQRTEQGDSAMYLCASSLVVGGGYNEQYFGPGTRLTVT.

The V call is TRBV7-9, the J call TRBJ1-1; a weak D match, TRBD1 (5 bases). The germline V gene encodes CDR1 SEHNR and CDR2 FQNEAQ (reference sequence). The V gene lost 6 bases and the J gene lost 3 bases, with 20 bases spanning the gap. The CDR3 totals 16 residues. This chain's CDR3 is CASRGRLGSGDTEAFF. Here the CDR3 DNA reads TGTGCCAGCAGGGGGCGGTTGGGGAGTGGGGACACTGAAGCTTTCTTT. Full variable domain (remainder filled in from reference TRBV7-9 and TRBJ1-1): DTGVSQNPRHKITKRGQNVTFRCDPISEHNRLYWYRQTLGQGPEFLTYFQNEAQLEKSRLLSDRFSAERPKGSFSTLEIQRTEQGDSAMYLCASRGRLGSGDTEAFFGQGTRLTVV.

The genes are TRBV20-1 and TRBJ2-1; 14 nucleotides line up with TRBD2. The CDR3 consists of 17 residues. The V segment lost 6 bases and the J segment 0 bases; nucleotides outside the gene matches: 7. Germline loops: CDR1 DFQATT, CDR2 SNEGSKA (reference sequence). DNA for the CDR3: TGCAGTGCGACTAGCGGGGGGGATGCCTTCTCCTACAATGAGCAGTTCTTC. Translating gives CSATSGGDAFSYNEQFF.

This clonotype was counted only a few times. This CDR3 reads CASSAPAGTGELFF. In nucleotides, the CDR3 is TGCGCCAGCAGCGCCCCGGCGGGCACCGGGGAGCTGTTTTTT. The rearrangement joins TRBV4-1 to TRBJ2-2, with D possibly matching TRBD2 (5 bases). The germline gives CDR1 MGHRA, CDR2 YSYEKL. Trimming took off 5 bases at V and 4 bases at J, with 11 bases between the two ends. CDR3 length: 14 amino acids.

The rearrangement joins TRBV5-6 to TRBJ1-2, with 7 bases aligning to TRBD1. The CDR3 is made up of 13 amino acids. CDR1 SGHDT and CDR2 YYEEEE come from the germline V gene. V was clipped by 4 bases and J by 6 bases; unmatched bases: 6. The CDR3 nucleotides read TGTGCCAGCAGCGTGGGACAGTCTAATGGCTACACCTTC. This codes for CASSVGQSNGYTF.

This clonotype was found many times. This rearrangement joins TRBV14 to TRBJ2-3; tentative D call: TRBD1 (5 bases). V was trimmed by 4 bases and J by 6 bases, leaving 8 bases between them. The CDR3 contains 12 residues. CDR1 SGHDN and CDR2 FVKESK come from the germline V gene. CDR3 coding DNA: TGTGCCAGCAGCCCCCCAGGGGATACGCAGTATTTT. Translated: CASSPPGDTQYF.

In its sample, this clonotype was seen many times. This sequence joins TRBV3-1 and TRBJ1-5, with 9 bases lining up with TRBD1. The ends lost 4 bases at V and 5 bases at J; junction bases unmatched: 3. The CDR3 totals 14 residues. Germline values: CDR1 LGHDT, CDR2 YNNKEL (reference sequence). This CDR3 reads CASSRTGDDQPQHF. The CDR3, as DNA: TGTGCCAGCAGCCGGACAGGGGATGATCAGCCCCAGCATTTT. Full variable domain (remainder filled in from reference TRBV3-1 and TRBJ1-5): DTAVSQTPKYLVTQMGNDKSIKCEQNLGHDTMYWYKQDSKKFLKIMFSYNNKELIINETVPNRFSPKSPDKAHLNLHINSLELGDSAVYFCASSRTGDDQPQHFGDGTRLSIL.

This clonotype was observed many times. The rearrangement joins TRBV6-1 to TRBJ1-2, with unresolved D. Germline-derived CDR1 and CDR2 are MNHNS and SASEGT. This CDR3 has 13 residues. V lost 5 bases to trimming and J lost 2 bases, with 9 bases between them. Here the CDR3 DNA reads TGTGCCAGCAGTACGGTTGAGAACTATGGCTACACCTTC. Its protein product is CASSTVENYGYTF.

This clonotype was counted between two and nine times. The chain combines TRBV12-3 or TRBV12-4 with TRBJ2-1, with a possible D match to TRBD2 (6 bases). Trimming cost V 5 bases and J 4 bases, with 9 bases left between them. The CDR3 totals 13 residues. The CDR3 protein is CASSPGEYNEQFF. The CDR3 DNA follows: TGTGCCAGCAGTCCGGGGGAGTACAATGAGCAGTTCTTC.

This chain connects TRBV4-2 to TRBJ2-1, with 10 nucleotides matching TRBD1. Germline V CDR1 and CDR2: LGHNA, YNFKEQ. The V and J ends lost 7 bases and 7 bases, in that order; junction bases with no gene match: 10. The CDR3 covers 15 residues. CDR3 sequence: CASNPRDRGGNEQFF. The DNA of the CDR3 is TGTGCCAGCAACCCCCGGGACAGGGGCGGGAATGAGCAGTTCTTC.

The chain carries TRBV29-1 and TRBJ1-2, with 7 bases matching TRBD1. Germline loops: CDR1 SQVTM, CDR2 ANQGSEA. V shed 6 bases, J shed 8 bases, and the junction held 12 bases outside the gene matches. The CDR3 length is 13 residues. The CDR3 loop is CSVFGTAAGGYTF. The CDR3 region has the DNA TGCAGCGTGTTTGGGACAGCCGCTGGGGGCTACACCTTC.

The chain joins TRBV2 to TRBJ2-7; 11 bases map to TRBD1. The CDR3 is 14 residues long. After removal of 5 bases from V and 7 bases from J, the junction contained 7 bases not matched to a gene. Germline lookup yields CDR1 SNHLY and CDR2 FYNNEI. The CDR3 protein is CASSPRTGGAEQYF. The CDR3 DNA sequence: TGTGCCAGCAGTCCCAGGACAGGGGGCGCAGAGCAGTACTTC.

V gene TRBV20-1 combines with J gene TRBJ1-5; tentatively, D is TRBD1 (5 bases). Germline loops: CDR1 DFQATT, CDR2 SNEGSKA (reference sequence). Trimming removed 3 bases from V and 0 bases from J, with 12 bases in between. The CDR3 covers 15 residues. The CDR3 nucleotides are TGCAGTGCTAGTACGGGGGATTATAGCAATCAGCCCCAGCATTTT. Protein: CSASTGDYSNQPQHF.

This clonotype is a singleton in its sample. The chain carries TRBV6-5 and TRBJ1-1, with unresolved D. Germline CDR1 reads MNHEY; CDR2 reads SVGAGI. This CDR3 has 13 amino acids. Trimming took 2 bases from V and 7 from J, leaving 11 bases between them. CDR3 region: CASSYLGRNEAFF. Written as DNA, the CDR3 is TGTGCCAGCAGTTACCTAGGTCGTAATGAAGCTTTCTTT.

This clonotype was seen a few times. The rearrangement links TRBV6-5 to TRBJ2-7, with 8 bases aligning to TRBD1. V lost 4 bases and J lost 5; bases outside the gene matches: 10. Per the germline V gene, CDR1 is MNHEY and CDR2 is SVGAGI. This CDR3 region has 15 residues. Here the CDR3 DNA reads TGTGCCAGCAGTTTTCCCGGACAGGGTAGGAACGAGCAGTACTTC. Translation gives CASSFPGQGRNEQYF.

Remarks on this clonotype: A read error is possible here, since a much larger clone lies one base away. The rearrangement links TRBV5-1 to TRBJ2-1, with D perhaps matching TRBD1 (6 bases). The CDR3 spans 15 residues. Germline lookup yields CDR1 SGHRS and CDR2 YFSETQ. DNA of the CDR3: TGTGCCAGCAGCTTCGTAGTGGGGGCGGGCAATGAGCAGTTCTTC. This codes for CASSFVVGAGNEQFF.

For the CDR3, the DNA is TGTGCCAGCAGCGTTAACAGACTCGGGGAGCTGTTTTTT. It is translated as CASSVNRLGELFF. This chain links TRBV9 with TRBJ2-2, with D uncertain. The CDR3 consists of 13 residues. Trimming pared 2 bases from V and 7 bases from J, leaving 9 bases between. Germline-derived CDR1 and CDR2 are SGDLS and YYNGEE.